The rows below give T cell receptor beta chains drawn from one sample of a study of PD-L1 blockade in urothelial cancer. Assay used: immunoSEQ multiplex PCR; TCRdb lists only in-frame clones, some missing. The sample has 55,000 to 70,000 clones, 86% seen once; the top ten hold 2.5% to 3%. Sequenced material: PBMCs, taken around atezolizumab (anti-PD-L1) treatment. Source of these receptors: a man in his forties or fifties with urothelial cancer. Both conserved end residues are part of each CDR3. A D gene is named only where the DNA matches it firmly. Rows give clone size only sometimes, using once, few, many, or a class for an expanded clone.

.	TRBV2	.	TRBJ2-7	CASSDGLAFPYEQYF	TGTGCCAGCAGTGACGGGCTAGCGTTTCCCTACGAGCAGTACTTC
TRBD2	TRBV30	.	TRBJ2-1	CAWKQRTSGSGEQFF	TGTGCCTGGAAACAACGGACTAGCGGGAGTGGTGAGCAGTTCTTC
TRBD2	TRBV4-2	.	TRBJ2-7	CASSQDLAGGPYYEQYF	TGTGCCAGCAGCCAAGATCTGGCGGGAGGGCCTTATTACGAGCAGTACTTC
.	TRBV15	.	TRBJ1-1	CATSVEQGRITEAFF	TGTGCCACCAGCGTCGAACAGGGCAGGATCACTGAAGCTTTCTTT
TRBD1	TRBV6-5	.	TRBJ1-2	CASSPTGGYGYTF	TGTGCCAGCAGCCCTACAGGGGGCTACGGCTACACCTTC
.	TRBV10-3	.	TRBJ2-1	CAISESHREHGSGQFF	TGTGCCATCAGTGAGTCACACCGGGAGCATGGGTCGGGGCAGTTCTTC
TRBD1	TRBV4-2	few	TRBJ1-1	CASSQGQGRNTEAFF	TGTGCCAGCAGCCAAGGACAGGGCCGAAACACTGAAGCTTTCTTT
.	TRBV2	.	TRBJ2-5	CASSEVIGLGGQETQYF	TGTGCCAGCAGTGAAGTTATTGGACTAGGGGGCCAAGAGACCCAGTACTTC
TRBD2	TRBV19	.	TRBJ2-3	CASGTSGISTDTQYF	TGTGCCAGTGGGACTAGCGGGATCAGCACAGATACGCAGTATTTT
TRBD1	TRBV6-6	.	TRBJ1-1	CASSPAQGAGRAFF	TGTGCCAGCAGTCCTGCCCAGGGGGCGGGGAGGGCTTTCTTT
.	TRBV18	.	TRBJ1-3	CASSPTGTGNTIYF	TGTGCCAGCTCACCCACAGGGACTGGAAACACCATATATTTT
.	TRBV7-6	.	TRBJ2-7	CASSLRQPPYEQYF	TGTGCCAGCAGCCTCAGACAGCCGCCCTACGAGCAGTACTTC
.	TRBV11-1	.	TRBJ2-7	CASSLPTNYEQYF	TGTGCCAGCAGCTTACCGACTAACTACGAGCAGTACTTC
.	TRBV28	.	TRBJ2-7	CASSLSDYPYEQYF	TGTGCCAGCAGTTTATCGGACTACCCCTACGAGCAGTACTTC
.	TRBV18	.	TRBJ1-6	CASSPTDRYSPLHF	TGTGCCAGCTCACCGACCGACAGATATTCACCCCTCCACTTT
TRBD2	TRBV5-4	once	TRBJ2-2	CASSLGLAGVTGELFF	TGTGCCAGCAGCTTAGGACTAGCGGGAGTAACCGGGGAGCTGTTTTTT
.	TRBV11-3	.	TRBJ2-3	CASSSSPLAGDTQYF	TGTGCCAGCAGCTCCTCCCCGCTAGCCGGCGATACGCAGTATTTT
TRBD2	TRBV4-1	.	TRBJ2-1	CASSQDSGTLLAGYGYNEQFF	TGCGCCAGCAGCCAAGATTCAGGGACCCTTCTAGCGGGATACGGGTACAATGAGCAGTTCTTC
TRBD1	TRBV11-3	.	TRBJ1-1	CASSQGGVTEAFF	TGTGCCAGCAGCCAAGGGGGCGTCACTGAAGCTTTCTTT
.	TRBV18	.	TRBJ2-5	CASSPVGLLQETQYF	TGTGCCAGCTCACCAGTGGGGCTTTTACAAGAGACCCAGTACTTC
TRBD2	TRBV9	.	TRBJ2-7	CASSALPSGSKYEQYF	TGTGCCAGCAGCGCCCTTCCTAGCGGGAGTAAGTACGAGCAGTACTTC
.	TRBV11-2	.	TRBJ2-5	CASSLIPGSPQTQYF	TGTGCCAGCAGCTTGATTCCGGGATCCCCGCAGACCCAGTACTTC
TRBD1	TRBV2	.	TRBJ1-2	CASRGQGIDGYTF	TGTGCCAGCAGGGGACAGGGGATCGATGGCTACACCTTC
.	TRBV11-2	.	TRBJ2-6	CASSLDVWQTGANVLTF	TGTGCCAGCAGCTTAGATGTGTGGCAGACTGGGGCCAACGTCCTGACTTTC
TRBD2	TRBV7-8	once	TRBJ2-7	CASSRTSGYEQYF	TGTGCCAGCAGCCGGACTAGCGGCTACGAGCAGTACTTC
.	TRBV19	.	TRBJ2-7	CASSIDYRGGEQYF	TGTGCCAGTAGTATAGACTACAGGGGAGGCGAGCAGTACTTC
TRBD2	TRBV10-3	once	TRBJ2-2	CAISGGRSNTGELFF	TGTGCCATCAGTGGCGGGAGGTCGAACACCGGGGAGCTGTTTTTT
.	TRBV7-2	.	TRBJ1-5	CASSLSGRSGQPQHF	TGTGCCAGCAGCTTAAGTGGCAGATCGGGGCAGCCCCAGCATTTT
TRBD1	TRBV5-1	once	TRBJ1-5	CASSLGQNQPQHF	TGCGCCAGCAGCCTGGGACAGAATCAGCCCCAGCATTTT
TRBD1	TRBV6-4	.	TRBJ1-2	CATSGWGQKNDGYTF	TGTGCCACCTCCGGGTGGGGACAGAAGAACGATGGCTACACCTTC
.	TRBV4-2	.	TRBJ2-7	CASSQERGYEQYF	TGTGCCAGCAGCCAAGAGCGGGGCTACGAGCAGTACTTC
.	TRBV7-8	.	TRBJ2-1	CASSLLTYNEQFF	TGTGCCAGCAGCTTACTCACATACAATGAGCAGTTCTTC
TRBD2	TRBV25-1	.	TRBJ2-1	CASSELLTSGSLYEQFF	TGTGCCAGCAGTGAACTCCTGACTAGCGGGAGTTTGTATGAGCAGTTCTTC
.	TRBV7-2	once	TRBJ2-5	CASSLKRQETQYF	TGTGCCAGCAGCTTAAAACGGCAAGAGACCCAGTACTTC
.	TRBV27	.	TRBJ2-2	CASSLSYFGDTGELFF	TGTGCCAGCAGTTTATCCTATTTCGGGGACACCGGGGAGCTGTTTTTT
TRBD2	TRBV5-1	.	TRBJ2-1	CASSLSGRGSSYNEQFF	TGCGCCAGCAGCCTTAGCGGGAGGGGGAGCTCCTACAATGAGCAGTTCTTC
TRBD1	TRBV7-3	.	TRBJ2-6	CASSLVGTANSGANVLTF	TGTGCCAGCAGCTTAGTCGGGACAGCTAACTCTGGGGCCAACGTCCTGACTTTC
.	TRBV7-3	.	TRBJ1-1	CASSISGGSAEAFF	TGTGCCAGCAGCATAAGTGGGGGGTCGGCTGAAGCTTTCTTT
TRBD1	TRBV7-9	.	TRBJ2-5	CASSPGDSRETQYF	TGTGCCAGCAGCCCAGGGGACAGCCGAGAGACCCAGTACTTC
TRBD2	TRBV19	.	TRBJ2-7	CASSLYSGPSYEQYF	TGTGCCAGTAGTCTCTATAGCGGGCCCTCCTACGAGCAGTACTTC
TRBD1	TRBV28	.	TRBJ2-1	CASSRQGHTYNEQFF	TGTGCCAGCAGTAGACAGGGGCACACCTACAATGAGCAGTTCTTC
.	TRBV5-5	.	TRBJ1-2	CASSLDRDWDGYTF	TGTGCCAGCAGCTTGGATCGGGACTGGGATGGCTACACCTTC
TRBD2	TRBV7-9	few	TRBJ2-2	CASSLVSGKTNTGELFF	TGTGCCAGCAGCTTAGTTAGCGGGAAAACAAACACCGGGGAGCTGTTTTTT
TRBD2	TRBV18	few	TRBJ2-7	CASSRTSASSYEQYF	TGTGCCAGCTCACGAACTAGCGCGAGCTCCTACGAGCAGTACTTC
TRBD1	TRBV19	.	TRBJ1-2	CATSDRGHGYTF	TGTGCCACCTCGGACAGGGGGCATGGCTACACCTTC
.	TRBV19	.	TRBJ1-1	CASSPPIWANTEAFF	TGTGCCAGTAGTCCCCCCATCTGGGCGAACACTGAAGCTTTCTTT
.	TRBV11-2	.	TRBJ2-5	CASSLRRRETQYF	TGTGCCAGCAGCTTAAGACGGCGGGAGACCCAGTACTTC
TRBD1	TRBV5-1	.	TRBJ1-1	CASSLGTGGTEAFF	TGCGCCAGCAGCTTGGGGACAGGCGGCACTGAAGCTTTCTTT
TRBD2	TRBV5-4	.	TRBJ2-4	CASSTLAGGPDIQYF	TGTGCCAGCAGCACCCTAGCGGGAGGGCCAGACATTCAGTACTTC
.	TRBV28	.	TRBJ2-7	CASGRGIYEQYF	TGTGCCAGCGGTCGGGGGATCTACGAGCAGTACTTC
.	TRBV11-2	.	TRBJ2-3	CASREWGGAADTQYF	TGTGCCAGCAGGGAATGGGGCGGGGCCGCGGATACGCAGTATTTT
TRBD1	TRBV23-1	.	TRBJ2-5	CASGRDRGPKETQYF	TGCGCCAGCGGCCGGGACAGGGGGCCGAAAGAGACCCAGTACTTC
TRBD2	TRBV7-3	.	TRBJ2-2	CASSFGGSLSSTGELFF	TGTGCCAGCAGCTTCGGCGGGAGTTTAAGTTCCACCGGGGAGCTGTTTTTT
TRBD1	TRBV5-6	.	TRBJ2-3	CASSVHRGRDTDTQYF	TGTGCCAGCAGCGTGCACAGGGGAAGGGACACAGATACGCAGTATTTT
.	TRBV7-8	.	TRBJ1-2	CASSLARSGNYGYTF	TGTGCCAGCAGCTTAGCGAGGTCAGGGAACTATGGCTACACCTTC
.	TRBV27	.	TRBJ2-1	CASGRAGGAGLRWNEQFF	TGTGCCAGCGGTCGGGCGGGCGGGGCGGGATTAAGGTGGAATGAGCAGTTCTTC
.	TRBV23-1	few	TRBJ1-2	CASSWGRNYGYTF	TGCGCCAGCAGTTGGGGGAGGAACTATGGCTACACCTTC
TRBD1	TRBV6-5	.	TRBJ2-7	CASKKGQGTYEQYF	TGTGCCAGCAAGAAGGGACAGGGGACGTACGAGCAGTACTTC